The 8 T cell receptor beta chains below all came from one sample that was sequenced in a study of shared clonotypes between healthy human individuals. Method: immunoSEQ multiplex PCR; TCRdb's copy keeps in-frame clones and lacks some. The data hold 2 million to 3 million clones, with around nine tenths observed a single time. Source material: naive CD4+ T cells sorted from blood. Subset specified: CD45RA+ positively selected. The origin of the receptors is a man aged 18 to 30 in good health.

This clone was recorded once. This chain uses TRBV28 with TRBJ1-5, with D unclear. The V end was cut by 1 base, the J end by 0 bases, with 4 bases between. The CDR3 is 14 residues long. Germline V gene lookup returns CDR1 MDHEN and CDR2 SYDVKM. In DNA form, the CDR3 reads TGTGCCAGCAGTTTATCCCTTAGCAATCAGCCCCAGCATTTT. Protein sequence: CASSLSLSNQPQHF.

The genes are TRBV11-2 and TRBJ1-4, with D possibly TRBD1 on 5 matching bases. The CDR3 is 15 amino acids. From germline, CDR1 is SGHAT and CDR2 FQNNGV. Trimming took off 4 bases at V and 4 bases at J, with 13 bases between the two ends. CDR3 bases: TGTGCCAGCAGCTATAGTTTACAGGTTAATGAAAAACTGTTTTTT. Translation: CASSYSLQVNEKLFF.

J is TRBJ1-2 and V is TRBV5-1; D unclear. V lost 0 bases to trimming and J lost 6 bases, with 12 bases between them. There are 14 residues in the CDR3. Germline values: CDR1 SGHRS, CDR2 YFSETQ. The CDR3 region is CASSLESGLDGYTF. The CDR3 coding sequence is TGCGCCAGCAGCTTGGAGTCCGGGCTCGATGGCTACACCTTC.

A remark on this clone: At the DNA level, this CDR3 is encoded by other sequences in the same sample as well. Here the CDR3 DNA reads TGTGCCAGCAGTTACCAGGGAAGATCGGGCTACACCTTC. It encodes CASSYQGRSGYTF. The chain combines TRBV6-5 with TRBJ1-2; tentatively, D is TRBD1 (5 bases). Looked up from germline, CDR1 is MNHEY and CDR2 is SVGAGI. The V end was cut by 2 bases, the J end by 8 bases, with 12 bases between. The CDR3 covers 13 residues.

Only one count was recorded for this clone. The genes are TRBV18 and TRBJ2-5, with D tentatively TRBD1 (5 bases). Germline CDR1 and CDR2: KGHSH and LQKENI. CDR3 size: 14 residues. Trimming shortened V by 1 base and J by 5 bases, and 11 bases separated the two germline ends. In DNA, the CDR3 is TGTGCCAGCTCACCACAGGGGAACAGGGAGACCCAGTACTTC. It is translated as CASSPQGNRETQYF.

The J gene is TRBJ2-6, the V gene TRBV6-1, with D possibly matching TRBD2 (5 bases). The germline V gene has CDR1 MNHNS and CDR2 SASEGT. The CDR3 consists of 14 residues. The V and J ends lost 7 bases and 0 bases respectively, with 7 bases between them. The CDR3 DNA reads TGTGCCAGCATGGAGGACTCTGGGGCCAACGTCCTGACTTTC. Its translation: CASMEDSGANVLTF.

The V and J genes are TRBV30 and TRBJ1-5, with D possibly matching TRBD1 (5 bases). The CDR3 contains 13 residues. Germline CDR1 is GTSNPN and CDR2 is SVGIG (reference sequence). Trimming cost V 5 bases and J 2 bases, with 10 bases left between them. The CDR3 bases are TGTGCCTGGGACAAACAGGGCAATCAGCCCCAGCATTTT. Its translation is CAWDKQGNQPQHF.

The CDR3 DNA reads TGTGCCAGCTCACATACAGGGGGCGGGGGCTACGAGCAGTACTTC. Its translation: CASSHTGGGGYEQYF. The rearrangement links TRBV18 to TRBJ2-7; 9 nucleotides match TRBD1. From germline, CDR1 is KGHSH and CDR2 LQKENI. The CDR3 runs 15 residues. V gave up 4 bases and J gave up 3 bases; unmatched junction bases: 7.